Each of the 17 T cell receptor beta chains below was sequenced from the same sample in a study of OX40 agonist ivuxolimab in advanced cancers. The method was immunoSEQ multiplex PCR; TCRdb's version includes in-frame clones alone and lacks a portion of them. This sample has 95,000 to 110,000 clones; approximately 89% occur once, and the top ten carry about 1.2%. The sequenced sample was CD4+ or CD8+ T cells sorted from blood, obtained in a trial of the OX40 agonist ivuxolimab. The receptors come from an adult with an advanced solid tumor such as melanoma, head and neck, liver or kidney cancer.

The gene calls are TRBV7-8 and TRBJ1-5; 11 bases map to TRBD1. The junction had 3 bases not matched to a gene; V was cut back by 4 bases and J by 7 bases. The CDR3 extends over 14 amino acids. Germline V CDR1 and CDR2: SGHVS, FQNEAQ. CDR3 sequence (DNA): TGTGCCAGCAGCTACGGGACAGGGGGACAGCCCCAGCATTTT. As protein: CASSYGTGGQPQHF.

A single count supports this clone. The chain employs TRBV28 and TRBJ2-5; 10 nucleotides match TRBD2. V shed 5 bases, J shed 11 bases, and the junction held 14 bases outside the gene matches. The CDR3 runs to 15 residues. Germline assignment: CDR1 MDHEN and CDR2 SYDVKM. The CDR3 DNA follows: TGTGCCAGCAGTCTCCCGACTAGCGGGTCGCCGGAGCAGTACTTC. Amino acid sequence: CASSLPTSGSPEQYF. The variable domain in full, completed from reference TRBV28 and TRBJ2-5, reads DVKVTQSSRYLVKRTGEKVFLECVQDMDHENMFWYRQDPGLGLRLIYFSYDVKMKEKGDIPEGYSVSREKKERFSLILESASTNQTSMYLCASSLPTSGSPEQYFGPGTRLLVL.

This clone was seen once. V usage is TRBV7-2 and J usage is TRBJ1-5; D gene uncertain. Trimming took 6 bases from V and 0 from J, leaving 9 bases between them. The germline gives CDR1 SGHTA, CDR2 FQGNSA. This CDR3 is built from 14 residues. The CDR3 is CASSLTHSNQPQHF. The CDR3 DNA reads as TGTGCCAGCAGTTTGACCCATAGCAATCAGCCCCAGCATTTT.

This chain connects TRBV5-1 to TRBJ2-5, with a weak D call TRBD2 (5 bases). The CDR3 contains 15 residues. The germline gives CDR1 SGHRS, CDR2 YFSETQ. The V end lost 0 bases, the J end lost 5 bases, and 14 bases lay between the germline ends. The CDR3 nucleotides are TGCGCCAGCAGCTTGGGACCTTCCCGGGATGAGACCCAGTACTTC. Amino acids: CASSLGPSRDETQYF.

This clone occurred once. This sequence joins TRBV2 and TRBJ2-6; 7 bases align to TRBD1. V gave up 6 bases and J gave up 2 bases; unmatched junction bases: 10. The CDR3 totals 17 residues. The V gene's germline CDR1 is SNHLY and CDR2 FYNNEI. CDR3 nucleotides: TGTGCCAGCAGGGAGACAGGGAGTTTTGCTGGGGCCAACGTCCTGACTTTC. This encodes CASRETGSFAGANVLTF.

The CDR3 region has the DNA TGTGCCAGCTCGGGGGTTCAGAATACTGAAGCTTTCTTT. It is translated as CASSGVQNTEAFF. The chain carries TRBV18 and TRBJ1-1, with D possibly TRBD1 on 5 matching bases. There are 13 residues in the CDR3. The ends were cut back, 6 bases at V and 5 bases at J, with 13 bases in the middle. Germline CDR1 is KGHSH and CDR2 is LQKENI.

The chain combines TRBV10-3 with TRBJ1-2, with D tentatively TRBD1 (6 bases). Trimming cost V 4 bases and J 8 bases, with 14 bases left between them. CDR1 is ENHRY, CDR2 SYGVKD, per germline. The CDR3 is 13 amino acids. CDR3 amino acids: CAISVQGGRGYTF. For the CDR3, the DNA is TGTGCCATCAGTGTACAAGGGGGACGAGGCTACACCTTC.

V is TRBV6-1 and J is TRBJ1-1; 8 bases align to TRBD1. CDR3 length: 13 residues. Germline V gene lookup returns CDR1 MNHNS and CDR2 SASEGT. J gave up 5 bases and V 4 bases, and 3 bases lay outside the gene matches. Here the CDR3 reads CASSATGGTEAFF. CDR3 sequence (DNA): TGTGCCAGCAGTGCCACAGGGGGGACTGAAGCTTTCTTT.

The rearrangement joins TRBV27 to TRBJ2-6, with D uncertain. The CDR3 extends over 16 amino acids. Germline-derived CDR1 and CDR2 are MNHEY and SMNVEV (reference sequence). V was pared by 4 bases and J by 0 bases, with 10 bases between. CDR3 DNA: TGTGCCAGCAGTTCCCCGTTGCGCTCTGGGGCCAACGTCCTGACTTTC. Amino acid sequence: CASSSPLRSGANVLTF.

The rearrangement joins TRBV6-1 to TRBJ2-7; a weak D match, TRBD1 (5 bases). Germline CDR1 reads MNHNS; CDR2 reads SASEGT. V lost 1 base, J lost 2 bases, and 9 bases lay in between. The CDR3 contains 14 residues. CDR3 bases: TGTGCCAGCAGTGAAGGGGGCGGAACCTACGAGCAGTACTTC. As protein: CASSEGGGTYEQYF.

The chain joins TRBV9 to TRBJ1-1; D gene uncertain. This CDR3 is 13 amino acids long. CDR1 SGDLS and CDR2 YYNGEE come from the germline V gene. V was cut by 0 bases and J by 7 bases, with 10 bases left in between. The CDR3 protein is CASSVVERLEAFF. CDR3 coding DNA: TGTGCCAGCAGCGTAGTGGAGAGGCTTGAAGCTTTCTTT. Combining the CDR3 with reference TRBV9 and TRBJ1-1 gives the whole variable domain DSGVTQTPKHLITATGQRVTLRCSPRSGDLSVYWYQQSLDQGLQFLIQYYNGEERAKGNILERFSAQQFPDLHSELNLSSLELGDSALYFCASSVVERLEAFFGQGTRLTVV.

The V call is TRBV19, the J call TRBJ1-5; D is possibly TRBD1 (5 bases). V was pared by 1 base and J by 5 bases, with 9 bases between. This CDR3 is built from 14 residues. From germline, CDR1 is LNHDA and CDR2 SQIVND (reference sequence). As DNA, the CDR3 is TGTGCCAGTAGTATAGCAGCGGGGGATCAGCCCCAGCATTTT. Residues: CASSIAAGDQPQHF.

The chain combines TRBV27 with TRBJ1-2; possible D gene TRBD1, 5 bases. V was trimmed by 2 bases and J by 1 base, leaving 17 bases between them. The CDR3 contains 17 residues. CDR1 MNHEY and CDR2 SMNVEV come from the germline V gene (reference sequence). CDR3 amino acids: CASSLIPSGRDNYGYTF. The CDR3 nucleotides read TGTGCCAGCAGTTTAATTCCCTCAGGGAGGGATAACTATGGCTACACCTTC.

The chain couples TRBV21-1 to TRBJ1-2; the DNA was not compared with TRBD1, the D call given in the table. TRBV21-1 is an annotated pseudogene. This CDR3 has 14 amino acids. The CDR3 here is CASTWTGWRHGYTF. CDR3 nucleotides: TGTGCCAGCACCTGGACAGGGTGGAGGCATGGCTACACCTTC.

The chain is built from TRBV5-1 and TRBJ2-5, with 8 bases aligning to TRBD1. The CDR3 length is 19 residues. The V and J ends lost 4 bases and 0 bases, in that order; junction bases with no gene match: 17. Looked up from germline, CDR1 is SGHRS and CDR2 is YFSETQ. The CDR3 coding sequence is TGCGCCAGCAGCGTCGAAGTCGTGTGGACAGGGTACAACCAAGAGACCCAGTACTTC. Translated, it gives CASSVEVVWTGYNQETQYF.

This chain uses TRBV30 with TRBJ1-6; D is ambiguous. The CDR3 contains 13 residues. The V gene's germline CDR1 is GTSNPN and CDR2 SVGIG (reference sequence). Between the trimmed V and J ends, which lost 7 bases and 4 bases, there was a span of 11 bases. The CDR3 loop is CAFRGQYNSPLHF. In DNA, the CDR3 is TGTGCCTTCCGGGGTCAGTATAATTCACCCCTCCACTTT.

This chain connects TRBV5-4 to TRBJ2-3, with 11 bases fitting TRBD2. Germline CDR1 and CDR2: SGHNT and YYREEE (reference sequence). The CDR3 contains 15 residues. V lost 4 bases and J lost 4; bases outside the gene matches: 5. CDR3 bases: TGTGCCAGCAGCCCGACTAGCGGGATTCCAGATACGCAGTATTTT. Its protein is CASSPTSGIPDTQYF.